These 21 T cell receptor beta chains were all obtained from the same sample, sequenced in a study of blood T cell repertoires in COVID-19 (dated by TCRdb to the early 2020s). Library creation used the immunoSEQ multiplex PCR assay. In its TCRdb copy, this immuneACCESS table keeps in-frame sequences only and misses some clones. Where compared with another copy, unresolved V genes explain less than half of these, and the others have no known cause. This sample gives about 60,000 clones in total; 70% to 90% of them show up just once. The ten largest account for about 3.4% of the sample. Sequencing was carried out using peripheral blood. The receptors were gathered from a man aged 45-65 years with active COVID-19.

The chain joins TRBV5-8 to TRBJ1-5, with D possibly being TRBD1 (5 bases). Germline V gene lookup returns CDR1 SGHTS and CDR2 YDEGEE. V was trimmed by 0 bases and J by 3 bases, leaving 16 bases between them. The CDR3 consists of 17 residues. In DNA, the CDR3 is TGTGCCAGCAGCTTGGGGGTCGGGCAGGGCAACAATCAGCCCCAGCATTTT. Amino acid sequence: CASSLGVGQGNNQPQHF. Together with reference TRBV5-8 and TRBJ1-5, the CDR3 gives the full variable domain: EAGVTQSPTHLIKTRGQQATLRCSPISGHTSVYWYQQALGLGLQFLLWYDEGEERNRGNFPPRFSGRQFPNYSSELNVNALELEDSALYLCASSLGVGQGNNQPQHFGDGTRLSIL.

The CDR3 region has the DNA TGCGCCAGCAGCCCGTTCCCGGCCGGGGAGCTGTTTTTT. The encoded protein is CASSPFPAGELFF. V gene TRBV5-1 combines with J gene TRBJ2-2; no reliable D call. Germline CDR1 and CDR2: SGHRS and YFSETQ. Trimming took 4 bases from V and 6 from J, leaving 10 bases between them. This CDR3 has 13 residues. Based on the CDR3 plus reference TRBV5-1 and TRBJ2-2, the full variable domain is KAGVTQTPRYLIKTRGQQVTLSCSPISGHRSVSWYQQTPGQGLQFLFEYFSETQRNKGNFPGRFSGRQFSNSRSEMNVSTLELGDSALYLCASSPFPAGELFFGEGSRLTVL.

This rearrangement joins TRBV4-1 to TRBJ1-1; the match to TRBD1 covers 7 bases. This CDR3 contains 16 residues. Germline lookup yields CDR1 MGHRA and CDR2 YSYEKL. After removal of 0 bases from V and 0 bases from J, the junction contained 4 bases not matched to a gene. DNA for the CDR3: TGCGCCAGCAGCCAAGAGGAAGGGACAGTGAACACTGAAGCTTTCTTT. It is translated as CASSQEEGTVNTEAFF.

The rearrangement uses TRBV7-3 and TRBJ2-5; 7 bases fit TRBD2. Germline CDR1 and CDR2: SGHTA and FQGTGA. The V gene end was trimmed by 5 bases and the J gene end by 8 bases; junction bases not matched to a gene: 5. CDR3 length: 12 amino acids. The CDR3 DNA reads TGTGCCAGCAGCCACCCGGGGGGTACCCAGTACTTC. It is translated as CASSHPGGTQYF.

The CDR3 loop reads CASTLRPGTGRNPNYGYTF. Written as DNA, the CDR3 is TGTGCCAGCACTCTGAGACCCGGGACAGGGAGAAATCCTAACTATGGCTACACCTTC. This chain joins TRBV7-2 and TRBJ1-2; the match to TRBD1 covers 9 bases. The length of the CDR3 is 19 residues. The ends lost 7 bases at V and 0 bases at J; junction bases unmatched: 18. Germline loops: CDR1 SGHTA, CDR2 FQGNSA. Based on the CDR3 plus reference TRBV7-2 and TRBJ1-2, the full variable domain is GAGVSQSPSNKVTEKGKDVELRCDPISGHTALYWYRQSLGQGLEFLIYFQGNSAPDKSGLPSDRFSAERTGGSVSTLTIQRTQQEDSAVYLCASTLRPGTGRNPNYGYTFGSGTRLTVV.

This CDR3 reads CAWSRGPNTEAFF. CDR3 DNA sequence: TGTGCCTGGTCTAGAGGTCCGAACACTGAAGCTTTCTTT. This chain uses TRBV30 with TRBJ1-1, with no clear D. V was clipped by 5 bases and J by 1 base, with 11 bases between them. CDR3 length equals 13 residues. Germline CDR1 is GTSNPN and CDR2 is SVGIG (reference sequence).

CDR3 protein: CASSLAWAGELFF. CDR3 coding DNA: TGTGCCAGCAGCTTGGCTTGGGCAGGGGAGCTGTTTTTT. The rearrangement links TRBV5-6 to TRBJ2-2; D is undetermined. The germline CDR1 and CDR2 sequences are SGHDT and YYEEEE. This CDR3 comprises 13 residues. V lost 0 bases and J lost 8, with 8 bases in between.

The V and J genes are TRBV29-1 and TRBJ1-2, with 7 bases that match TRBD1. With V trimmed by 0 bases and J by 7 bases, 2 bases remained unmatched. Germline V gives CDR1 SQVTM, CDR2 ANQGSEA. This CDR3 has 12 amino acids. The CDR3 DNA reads TGCAGCGTTGAAGAAGACAGGGCTGGCTACACCTTC. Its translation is CSVEEDRAGYTF.

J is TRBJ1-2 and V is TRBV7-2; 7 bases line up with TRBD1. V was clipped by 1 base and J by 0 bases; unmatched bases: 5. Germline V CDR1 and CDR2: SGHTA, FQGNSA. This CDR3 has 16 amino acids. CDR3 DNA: TGTGCCAGCAGCTTAGACCCCGGACAGGCTAACTATGGCTACACCTTC. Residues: CASSLDPGQANYGYTF.

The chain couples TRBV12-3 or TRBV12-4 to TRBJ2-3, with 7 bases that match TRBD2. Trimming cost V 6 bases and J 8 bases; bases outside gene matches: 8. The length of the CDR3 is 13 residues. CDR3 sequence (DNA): TGTGCCAGCAGCCTAGCGGTGGGGGGTACGCAGTATTTT. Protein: CASSLAVGGTQYF.

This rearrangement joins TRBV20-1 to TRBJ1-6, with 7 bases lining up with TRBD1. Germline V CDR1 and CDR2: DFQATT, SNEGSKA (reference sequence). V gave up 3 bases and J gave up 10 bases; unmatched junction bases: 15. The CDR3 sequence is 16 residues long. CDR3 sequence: CSASPAGGLIGSPLHF. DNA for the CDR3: TGCAGTGCTAGTCCGGCAGGGGGTCTTATCGGGTCACCCCTCCACTTT.

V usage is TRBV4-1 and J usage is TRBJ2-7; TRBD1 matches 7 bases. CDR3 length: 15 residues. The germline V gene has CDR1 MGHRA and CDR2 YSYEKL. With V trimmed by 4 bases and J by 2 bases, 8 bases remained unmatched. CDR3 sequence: CASSPEGQGAYEQYF. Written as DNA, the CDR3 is TGCGCCAGCAGCCCAGAAGGGCAGGGGGCCTACGAGCAGTACTTC.

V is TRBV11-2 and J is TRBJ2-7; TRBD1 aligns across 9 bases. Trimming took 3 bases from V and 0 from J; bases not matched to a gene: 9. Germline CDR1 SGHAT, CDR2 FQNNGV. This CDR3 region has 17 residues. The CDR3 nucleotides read TGTGCCAGCAGCTTGGGCCGTGGGACAGGGAGCTCCTACGAGCAGTACTTC. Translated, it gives CASSLGRGTGSSYEQYF.

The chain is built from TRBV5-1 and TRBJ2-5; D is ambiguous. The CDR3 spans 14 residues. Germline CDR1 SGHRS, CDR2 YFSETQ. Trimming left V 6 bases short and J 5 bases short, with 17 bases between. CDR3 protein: CASTLGRFDETQYF. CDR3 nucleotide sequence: TGCGCCAGCACACTTGGGCGTTTCGACGAGACCCAGTACTTC.

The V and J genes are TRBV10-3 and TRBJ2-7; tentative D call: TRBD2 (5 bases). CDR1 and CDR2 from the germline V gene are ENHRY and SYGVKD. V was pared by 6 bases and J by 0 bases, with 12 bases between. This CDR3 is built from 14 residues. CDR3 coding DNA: TGTGCCATCAGCGACGACGGGATCTCCTACGAGCAGTACTTC. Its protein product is CAISDDGISYEQYF.

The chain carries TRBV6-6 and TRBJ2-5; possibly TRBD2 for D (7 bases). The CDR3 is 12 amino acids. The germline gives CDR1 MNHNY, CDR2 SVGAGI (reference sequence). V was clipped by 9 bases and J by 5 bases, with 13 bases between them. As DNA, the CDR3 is TGTGCCAGTAGGGGGGGGGCGGAGACCCAGTACTTC. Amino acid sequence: CASRGGAETQYF.

Here the CDR3 DNA reads TGTGCCAGCAGCTCGGGGGGCACCATTAACTATGGCTACACCTTC. Protein: CASSSGGTINYGYTF. V gene TRBV5-4 combines with J gene TRBJ1-2; D may be TRBD1 (6 bases). Between the trimmed V and J ends, which lost 3 bases and 1 base, there was a span of 13 bases. Per the germline V gene, CDR1 is SGHNT and CDR2 is YYREEE (reference sequence). There are 15 residues in the CDR3.

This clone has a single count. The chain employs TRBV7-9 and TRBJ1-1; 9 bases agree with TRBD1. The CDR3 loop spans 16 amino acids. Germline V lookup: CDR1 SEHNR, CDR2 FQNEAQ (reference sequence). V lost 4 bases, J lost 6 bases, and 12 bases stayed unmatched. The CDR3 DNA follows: TGTGCCAGCAGCTCCACCGCGGGACAGGGAATGGCTGAAGCTTTCTTT. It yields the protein CASSSTAGQGMAEAFF.

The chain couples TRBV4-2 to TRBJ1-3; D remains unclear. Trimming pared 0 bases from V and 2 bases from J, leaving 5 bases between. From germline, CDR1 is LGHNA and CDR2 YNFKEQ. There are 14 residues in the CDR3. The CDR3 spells CASSQDPTGNTIYF. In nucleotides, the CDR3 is TGTGCCAGCAGCCAAGATCCTACTGGAAACACCATATATTTT.

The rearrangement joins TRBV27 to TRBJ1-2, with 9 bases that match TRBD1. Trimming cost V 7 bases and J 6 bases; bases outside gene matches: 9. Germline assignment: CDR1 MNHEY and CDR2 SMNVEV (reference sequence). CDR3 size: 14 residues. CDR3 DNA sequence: TGTGCCAGCAAGAAAACAGGGGGCCTGAATGGCTACACCTTC. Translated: CASKKTGGLNGYTF.

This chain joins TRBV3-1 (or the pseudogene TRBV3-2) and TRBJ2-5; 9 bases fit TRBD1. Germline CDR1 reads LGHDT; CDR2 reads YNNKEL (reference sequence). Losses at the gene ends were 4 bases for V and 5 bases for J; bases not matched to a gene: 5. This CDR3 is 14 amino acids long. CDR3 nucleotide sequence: TGTGCCAGCAGCCCTGGGACAGGGAAGGAGACCCAGTACTTC. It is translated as CASSPGTGKETQYF.